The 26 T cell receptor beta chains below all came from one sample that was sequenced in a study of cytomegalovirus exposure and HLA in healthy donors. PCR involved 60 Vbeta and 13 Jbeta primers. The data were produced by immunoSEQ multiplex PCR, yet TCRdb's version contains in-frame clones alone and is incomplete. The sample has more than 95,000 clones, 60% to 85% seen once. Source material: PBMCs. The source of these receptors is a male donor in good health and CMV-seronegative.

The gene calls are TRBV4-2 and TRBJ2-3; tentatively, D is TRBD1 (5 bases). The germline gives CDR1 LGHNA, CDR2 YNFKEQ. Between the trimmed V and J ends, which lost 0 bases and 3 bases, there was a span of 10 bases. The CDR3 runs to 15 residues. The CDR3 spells CASSQDKQGTDTQYF. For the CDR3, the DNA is TGTGCCAGCAGCCAAGATAAGCAGGGTACAGATACGCAGTATTTT.

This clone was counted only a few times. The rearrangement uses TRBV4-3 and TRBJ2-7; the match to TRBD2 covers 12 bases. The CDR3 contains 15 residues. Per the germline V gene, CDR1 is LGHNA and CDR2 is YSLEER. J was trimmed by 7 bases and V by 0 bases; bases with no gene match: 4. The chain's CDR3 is CASSQDTGLAGEQYF. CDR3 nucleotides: TGCGCCAGCAGCCAAGACACGGGACTAGCGGGTGAGCAGTACTTC.

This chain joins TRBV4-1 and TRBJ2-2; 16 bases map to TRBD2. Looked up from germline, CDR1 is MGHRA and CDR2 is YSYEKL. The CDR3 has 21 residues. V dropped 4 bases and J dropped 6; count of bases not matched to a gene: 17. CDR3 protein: CASSRIRLGTSGRAIAGELFF. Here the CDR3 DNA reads TGCGCCAGCAGCCGTATCCGACTCGGGACTAGCGGGAGGGCCATCGCCGGGGAGCTGTTTTTT.

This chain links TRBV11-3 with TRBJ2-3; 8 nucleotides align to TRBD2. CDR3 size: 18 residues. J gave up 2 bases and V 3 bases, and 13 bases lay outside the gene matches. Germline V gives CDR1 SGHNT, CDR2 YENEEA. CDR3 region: CASSFQWGTRGDTDTQYF. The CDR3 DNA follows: TGTGCCAGCAGCTTTCAATGGGGGACTAGAGGGGACACAGATACGCAGTATTTT. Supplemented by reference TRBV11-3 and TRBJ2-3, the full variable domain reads EAGVVQSPRYKIIEKKQPVAFWCNPISGHNTLYWYLQNLGQGPELLIRYENEEAVDDSQLPKDRFSAERLKGVDSTLKIQPAELGDSAVYLCASSFQWGTRGDTDTQYFGPGTRLTVL.

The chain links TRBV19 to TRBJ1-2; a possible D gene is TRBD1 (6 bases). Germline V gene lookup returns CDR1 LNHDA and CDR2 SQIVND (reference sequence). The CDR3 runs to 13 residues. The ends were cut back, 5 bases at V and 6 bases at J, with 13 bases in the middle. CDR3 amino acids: CASSFGGADGYTF. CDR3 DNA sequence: TGTGCCAGTAGTTTTGGGGGCGCGGATGGCTACACCTTC.

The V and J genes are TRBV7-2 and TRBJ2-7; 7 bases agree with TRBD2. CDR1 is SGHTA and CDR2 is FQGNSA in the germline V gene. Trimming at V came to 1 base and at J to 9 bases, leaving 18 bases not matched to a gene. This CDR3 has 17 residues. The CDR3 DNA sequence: TGTGCCAGCAGCTTAGAGGGCTCATTGTATGGCGGGAGCTCGCAGTACTTC. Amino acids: CASSLEGSLYGGSSQYF. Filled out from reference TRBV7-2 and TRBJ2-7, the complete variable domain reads GAGVSQSPSNKVTEKGKDVELRCDPISGHTALYWYRQSLGQGLEFLIYFQGNSAPDKSGLPSDRFSAERTGGSVSTLTIQRTQQEDSAVYLCASSLEGSLYGGSSQYFGPGTRLTVT.

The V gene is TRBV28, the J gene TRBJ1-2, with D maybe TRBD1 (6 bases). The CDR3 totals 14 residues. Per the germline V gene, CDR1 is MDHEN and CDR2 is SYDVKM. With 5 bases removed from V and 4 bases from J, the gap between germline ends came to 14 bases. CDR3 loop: CASSASGEGYGYTF. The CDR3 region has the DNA TGTGCCAGCAGTGCTTCAGGGGAGGGCTATGGCTACACCTTC.

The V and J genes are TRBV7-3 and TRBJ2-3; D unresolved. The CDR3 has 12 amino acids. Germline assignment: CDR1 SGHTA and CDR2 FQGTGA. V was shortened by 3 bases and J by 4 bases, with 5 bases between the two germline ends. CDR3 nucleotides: TGTGCCAGCAGCTTCGGAGCAGATACGCAGTATTTT. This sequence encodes CASSFGADTQYF.

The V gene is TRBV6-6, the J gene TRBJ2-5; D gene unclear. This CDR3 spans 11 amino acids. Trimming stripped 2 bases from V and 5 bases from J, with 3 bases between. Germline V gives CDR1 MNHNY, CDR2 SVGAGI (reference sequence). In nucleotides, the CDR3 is TGTGCCAGCAGTTACCTCGAGACCCAGTACTTC. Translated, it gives CASSYLETQYF.

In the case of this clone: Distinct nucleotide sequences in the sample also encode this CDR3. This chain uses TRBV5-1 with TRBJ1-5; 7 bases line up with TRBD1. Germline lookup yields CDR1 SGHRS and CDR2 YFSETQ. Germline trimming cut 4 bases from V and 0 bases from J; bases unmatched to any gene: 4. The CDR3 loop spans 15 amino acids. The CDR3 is CASSPRGDSNQPQHF. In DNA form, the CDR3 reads TGCGCCAGCAGCCCCAGGGGGGATAGCAATCAGCCCCAGCATTTT.

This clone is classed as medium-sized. CDR3 amino acids: CASSSTSGRPDTQYF. The CDR3 region has the DNA TGCGCCAGCAGCTCGACTAGCGGGAGACCAGATACGCAGTATTTT. This chain links TRBV5-1 with TRBJ2-3, with 12 bases that match TRBD2. Germline V lookup: CDR1 SGHRS, CDR2 YFSETQ. CDR3 length equals 15 residues. J gave up 4 bases and V 3 bases, and 3 bases lay outside the gene matches.

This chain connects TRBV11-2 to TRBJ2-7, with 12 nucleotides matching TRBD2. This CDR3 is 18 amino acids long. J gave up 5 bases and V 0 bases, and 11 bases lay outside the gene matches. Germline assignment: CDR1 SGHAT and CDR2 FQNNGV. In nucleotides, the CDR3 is TGTGCCAGCAGCTTAGACGGGGCCCTAGCGGGAGGGCCCCACGAGCAGTACTTC. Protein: CASSLDGALAGGPHEQYF.

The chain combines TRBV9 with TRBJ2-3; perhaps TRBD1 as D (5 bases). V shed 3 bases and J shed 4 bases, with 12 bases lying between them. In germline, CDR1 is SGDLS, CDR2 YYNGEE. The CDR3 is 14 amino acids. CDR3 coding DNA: TGTGCCAGCAGCGGAACAGGCTGGGCAGATACGCAGTATTTT. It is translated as CASSGTGWADTQYF.

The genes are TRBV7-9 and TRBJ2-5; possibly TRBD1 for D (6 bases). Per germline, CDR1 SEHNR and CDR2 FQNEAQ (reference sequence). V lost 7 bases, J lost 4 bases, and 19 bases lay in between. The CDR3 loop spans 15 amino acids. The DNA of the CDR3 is TGTGCCAGCACCGAATCACAGGGAAGGCGAGAGACCCAGTACTTC. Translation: CASTESQGRRETQYF.

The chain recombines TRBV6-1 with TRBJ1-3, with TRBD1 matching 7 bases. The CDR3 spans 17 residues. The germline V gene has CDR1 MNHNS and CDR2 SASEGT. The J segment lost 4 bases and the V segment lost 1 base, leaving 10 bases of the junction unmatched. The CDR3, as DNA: TGTGCCAGCAGTGAAGTGTACCCGACAGGGTACGGAAACACCATATATTTT. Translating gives CASSEVYPTGYGNTIYF.

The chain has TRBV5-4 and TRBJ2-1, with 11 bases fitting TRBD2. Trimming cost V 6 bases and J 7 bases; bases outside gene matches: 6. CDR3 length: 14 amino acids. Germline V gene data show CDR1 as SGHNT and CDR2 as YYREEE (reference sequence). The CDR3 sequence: CASTGLAGENEQFF. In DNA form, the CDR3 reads TGTGCCAGCACCGGACTAGCGGGTGAAAATGAGCAGTTCTTC.

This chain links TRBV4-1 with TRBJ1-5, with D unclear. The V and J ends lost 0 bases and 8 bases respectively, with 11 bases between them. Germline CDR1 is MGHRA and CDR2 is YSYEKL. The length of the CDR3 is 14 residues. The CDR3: CASSQDQGSEPQHF. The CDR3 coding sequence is TGCGCCAGCAGCCAAGATCAAGGGAGCGAGCCCCAGCATTTT.

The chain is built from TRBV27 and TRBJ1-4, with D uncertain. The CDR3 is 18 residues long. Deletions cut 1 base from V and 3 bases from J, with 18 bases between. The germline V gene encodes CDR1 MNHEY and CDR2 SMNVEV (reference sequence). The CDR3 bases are TGTGCCAGCAGTTTATTATTCGAAGGCAGCGCTTCTAATGAAAAACTGTTTTTT. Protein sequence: CASSLLFEGSASNEKLFF.

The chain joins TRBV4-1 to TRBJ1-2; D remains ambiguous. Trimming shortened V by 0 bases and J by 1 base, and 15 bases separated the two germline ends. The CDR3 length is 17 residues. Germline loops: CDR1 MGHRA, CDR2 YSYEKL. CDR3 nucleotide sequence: TGCGCCAGCAGCCAAGATCGGGAGACATCGAATAACTATGGCTACACCTTC. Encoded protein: CASSQDRETSNNYGYTF.

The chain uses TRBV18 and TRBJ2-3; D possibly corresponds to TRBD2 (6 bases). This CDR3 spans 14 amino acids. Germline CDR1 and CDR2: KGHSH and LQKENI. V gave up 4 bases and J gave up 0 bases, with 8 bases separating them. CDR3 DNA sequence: TGTGCCAGCTCACTTAGCGGCAGCACAGATACGCAGTATTTT. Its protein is CASSLSGSTDTQYF.

This CDR3 is CASSLYHSTAYNEQFF. For the CDR3, the DNA is TGTGCCAGCAGCTTGTACCATTCGACAGCCTACAATGAGCAGTTCTTC. The chain has TRBV7-8 and TRBJ2-1; perhaps TRBD1 as D (5 bases). V was pared by 3 bases and J by 2 bases, with 14 bases between. The germline CDR1 and CDR2 sequences are SGHVS and FQNEAQ. The CDR3 consists of 16 residues.

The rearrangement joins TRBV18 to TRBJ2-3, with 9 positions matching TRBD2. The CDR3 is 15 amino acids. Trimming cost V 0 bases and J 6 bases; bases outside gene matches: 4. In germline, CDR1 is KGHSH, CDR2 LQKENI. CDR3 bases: TGTGCCAGCTCACCACCTAGCGGGAGTGGGGATACGCAGTATTTT. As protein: CASSPPSGSGDTQYF.

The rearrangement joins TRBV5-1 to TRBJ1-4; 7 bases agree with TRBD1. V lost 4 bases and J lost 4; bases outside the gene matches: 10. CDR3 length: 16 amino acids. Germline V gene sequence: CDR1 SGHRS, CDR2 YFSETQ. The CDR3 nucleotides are TGCGCCAGCAGCGTGACAGGGAATGGACTTAATGAAAAACTGTTTTTT. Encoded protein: CASSVTGNGLNEKLFF.

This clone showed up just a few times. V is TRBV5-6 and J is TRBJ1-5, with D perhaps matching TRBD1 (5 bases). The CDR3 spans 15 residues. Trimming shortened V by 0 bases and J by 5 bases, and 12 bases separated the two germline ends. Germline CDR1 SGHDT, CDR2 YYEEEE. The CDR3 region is CASSLAGGIHQPQHF. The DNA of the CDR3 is TGTGCCAGCAGCTTGGCCGGGGGGATTCATCAGCCCCAGCATTTT.

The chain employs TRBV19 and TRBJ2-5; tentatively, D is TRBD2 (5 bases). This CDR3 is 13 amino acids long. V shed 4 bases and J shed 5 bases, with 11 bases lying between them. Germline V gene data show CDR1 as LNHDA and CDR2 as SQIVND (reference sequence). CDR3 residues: CASSNRGTETQYF. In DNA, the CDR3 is TGTGCCAGTAGTAACCGGGGAACGGAGACCCAGTACTTC.

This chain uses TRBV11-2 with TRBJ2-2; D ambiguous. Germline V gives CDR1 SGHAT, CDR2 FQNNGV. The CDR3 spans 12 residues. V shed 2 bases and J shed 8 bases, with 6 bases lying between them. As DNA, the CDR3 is TGTGCCAGCAGCTTAATCAATGGGGAGCTGTTTTTT. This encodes CASSLINGELFF.